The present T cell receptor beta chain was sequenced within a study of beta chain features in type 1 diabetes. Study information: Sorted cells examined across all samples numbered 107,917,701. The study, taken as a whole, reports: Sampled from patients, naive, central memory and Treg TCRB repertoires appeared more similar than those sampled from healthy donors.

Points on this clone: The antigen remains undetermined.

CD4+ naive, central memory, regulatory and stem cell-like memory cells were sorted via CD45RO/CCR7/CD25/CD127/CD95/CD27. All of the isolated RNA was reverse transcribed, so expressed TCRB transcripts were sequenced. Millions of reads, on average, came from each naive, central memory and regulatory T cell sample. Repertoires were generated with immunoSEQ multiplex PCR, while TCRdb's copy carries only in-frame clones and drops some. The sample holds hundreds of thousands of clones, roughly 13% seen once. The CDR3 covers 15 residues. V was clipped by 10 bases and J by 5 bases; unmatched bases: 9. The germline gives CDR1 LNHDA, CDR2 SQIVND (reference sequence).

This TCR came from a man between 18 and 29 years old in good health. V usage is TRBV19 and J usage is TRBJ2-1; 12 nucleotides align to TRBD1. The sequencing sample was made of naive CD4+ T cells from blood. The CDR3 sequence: CATRDGTGGHNEQFF. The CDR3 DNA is TGTGCCACTCGGGATGGGACAGGGGGCCACAATGAGCAGTTCTTC.